The clone carrying this T cell receptor (beta chain) shows up as medium-sized by frequency. These data belong to a study of human CD8 memory T cell subsets. Total CD8+ T cells came from negative magnetic enrichment. RNA came from duplicate vials of about 150,000 sorted CD8+ T cells per subset. Production of TCR beta libraries used UMI-labeled 5' RACE as the method. TCRdb processed the 5' RACE reads again and assigns one entry to each CDR3 protein, with no DNA. Found here are approximately 8,200 distinct CDR3 sequences; the top ten clones hold 24%. This clonotype originated in a human donor in good health. The specimen sequenced was CD8+ T cells from PBMCs.

The CDR3 spells CASSLGLGNEQFF. The chain uses TRBV11-2 and TRBJ2-1; the D call from TCRdb, TRBD2, cannot be confirmed without DNA. CDR1 SGHAT and CDR2 FQNNGV come from the germline V gene. The CDR3 consists of 13 residues.